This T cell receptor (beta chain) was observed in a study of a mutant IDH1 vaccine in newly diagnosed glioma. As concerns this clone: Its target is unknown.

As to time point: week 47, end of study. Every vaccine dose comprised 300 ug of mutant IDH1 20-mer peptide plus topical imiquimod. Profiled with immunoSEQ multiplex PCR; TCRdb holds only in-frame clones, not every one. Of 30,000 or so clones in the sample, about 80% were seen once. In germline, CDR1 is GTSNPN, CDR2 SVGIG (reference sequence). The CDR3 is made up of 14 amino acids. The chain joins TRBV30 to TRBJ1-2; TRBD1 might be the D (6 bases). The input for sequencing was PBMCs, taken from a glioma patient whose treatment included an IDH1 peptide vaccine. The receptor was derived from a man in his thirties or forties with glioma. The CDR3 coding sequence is TGTGTGCTAAGGGGGGGCAGGGTAGGGGTTGGCTACACCTTC. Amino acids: CVLRGGRVGVGYTF.